Below are 10 T cell receptor beta chains sequenced from a single sample in a study of blood T cell repertoires in COVID-19. Some clones are missing from TCRdb's copy, which holds only in-frame ones; the method was immunoSEQ multiplex PCR. The profile shows hundreds of thousands of clones, about 88% of them singletons. Source material: PBMCs or T cells enriched from blood (not recorded which). The receptors were sampled from a woman aged 18-30 years who had been exposed to COVID-19.

The chain uses TRBV28 and TRBJ2-1, with 8 bases fitting TRBD2. The J segment lost 5 bases and the V segment lost 4 bases, leaving 4 bases of the junction unmatched. Germline assignment: CDR1 MDHEN and CDR2 SYDVKM. The CDR3 consists of 14 residues. CDR3 protein: CASSSGGGNNEQFF. CDR3 nucleotides: TGTGCCAGCAGTTCCGGGGGGGGCAACAATGAGCAGTTCTTC.

The chain joins TRBV5-1 to TRBJ1-4; possible D gene TRBD1, 6 bases. The V and J ends lost 0 bases and 5 bases respectively, with 8 bases between them. The germline V gene has CDR1 SGHRS and CDR2 YFSETQ. This CDR3 has 14 amino acids. CDR3 residues: CASSLEQGNEKLFF. In DNA, the CDR3 is TGCGCCAGCAGCTTGGAACAGGGAAATGAAAAACTGTTTTTT.

The chain employs TRBV6-5 and TRBJ2-1; D gene unclear. The V end was cut by 7 bases, the J end by 0 bases, with 7 bases between. From germline, CDR1 is MNHEY and CDR2 SVGAGI. The CDR3 runs 13 residues. CDR3 in DNA: TGTGCCAGCAATCCGGGCTCCTACAATGAGCAGTTCTTC. Protein sequence: CASNPGSYNEQFF.

The chain links TRBV4-1 to TRBJ2-5; TRBD1 matches at 10 bases. The CDR3 has 15 residues. Trimming cost V 6 bases and J 5 bases; bases outside gene matches: 9. CDR1 and CDR2 (germline): MGHRA, YSYEKL. The DNA for the CDR3 is TGCGCCAGCAGACTACGGACAGGGGGGATGGAGACCCAGTACTTC. Translation gives CASRLRTGGMETQYF.

There are a few counts of this clone. V is TRBV11-2 and J is TRBJ2-1; TRBD2 aligns across 7 bases. CDR1 and CDR2 from the germline V gene are SGHAT and FQNNGV. Losses at the gene ends were 4 bases for V and 9 bases for J; bases not matched to a gene: 9. The CDR3 consists of 14 residues. The CDR3 sequence is CASSSLREHGEQFF. CDR3 nucleotides: TGTGCCAGCAGCTCCCTGCGGGAGCACGGTGAGCAGTTCTTC.

The table lists this clone with a count of one. The chain links TRBV12-3 or TRBV12-4 to TRBJ1-1; D is undetermined. The CDR3 totals 12 residues. V was pared by 7 bases and J by 5 bases, with 11 bases between. CDR3 coding DNA: TGTGCCAGCACCCCCTCACTGACTGAAGCTTTCTTT. It codes for CASTPSLTEAFF.

The V gene is TRBV11-2, the J gene TRBJ1-1; D gene uncertain. This CDR3 comprises 14 residues. The germline gives CDR1 SGHAT, CDR2 FQNNGV. Trimming removed 1 base at V and 1 base at J, with 7 bases between. This chain's CDR3 is CASSLGPGNTEAFF. The CDR3 nucleotides read TGTGCCAGCAGCTTAGGTCCAGGGAACACTGAAGCTTTCTTT.

The CDR3: CASSLGGGETQYF. In nucleotides, the CDR3 is TGTGCCAGCAGCTTGGGGGGCGGAGAGACCCAGTACTTC. The rearrangement uses TRBV5-6 and TRBJ2-5, with D perhaps TRBD1 (5 bases). This CDR3 region has 13 residues. CDR1 SGHDT and CDR2 YYEEEE come from the germline V gene. V lost 0 bases and J lost 4, with 7 bases in between.

This sequence joins TRBV18 and TRBJ2-7; D perhaps matches TRBD1 (5 bases). CDR1 and CDR2 from the germline V gene are KGHSH and LQKENI. V lost 3 bases and J 4 bases, leaving 16 bases between the germline ends. The CDR3 runs to 15 residues. The CDR3 loop is CASSPKGNWGYEQYF. CDR3 coding DNA: TGTGCCAGCTCACCTAAGGGGAACTGGGGTTACGAGCAGTACTTC. Using reference TRBV18 and TRBJ2-7 for the parts outside the CDR3, the full variable domain is NAGVMQNPRHLVRRRGQEARLRCSPMKGHSHVYWYRQLPEEGLKFMVYLQKENIIDESGMPKERFSAEFPKEGPSILRIQQVVRGDSAAYFCASSPKGNWGYEQYFGPGTRLTVT.

This chain joins TRBV10-1 and TRBJ2-1; tentatively, D is TRBD2 (6 bases). Per germline, CDR1 WNHNN and CDR2 SYGVQD (reference sequence). The CDR3 extends over 13 amino acids. V lost 3 bases, J lost 6 bases, and 9 bases lay in between. CDR3 nucleotides: TGCGCCAGCAGTGAACTAGCCGGCAATGAGCAGTTCTTC. It yields the protein CASSELAGNEQFF.